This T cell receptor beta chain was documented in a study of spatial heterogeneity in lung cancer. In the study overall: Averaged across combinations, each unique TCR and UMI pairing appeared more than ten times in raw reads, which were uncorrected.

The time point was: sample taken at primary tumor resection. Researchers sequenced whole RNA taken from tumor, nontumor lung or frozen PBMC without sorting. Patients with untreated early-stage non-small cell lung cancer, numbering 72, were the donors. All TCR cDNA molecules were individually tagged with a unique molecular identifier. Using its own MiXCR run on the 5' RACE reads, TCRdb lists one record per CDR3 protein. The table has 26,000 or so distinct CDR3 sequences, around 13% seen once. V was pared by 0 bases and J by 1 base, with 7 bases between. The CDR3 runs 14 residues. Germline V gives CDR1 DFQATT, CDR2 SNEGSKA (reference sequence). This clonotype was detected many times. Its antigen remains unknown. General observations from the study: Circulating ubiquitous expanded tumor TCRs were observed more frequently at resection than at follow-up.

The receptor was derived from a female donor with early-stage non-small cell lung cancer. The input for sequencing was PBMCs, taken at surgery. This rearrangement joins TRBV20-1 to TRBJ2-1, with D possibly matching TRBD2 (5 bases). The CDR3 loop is CSAREAESYNEQFF. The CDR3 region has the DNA TGCAGTGCTAGAGAAGCGGAGTCCTACAATGAGCAGTTCTTC.